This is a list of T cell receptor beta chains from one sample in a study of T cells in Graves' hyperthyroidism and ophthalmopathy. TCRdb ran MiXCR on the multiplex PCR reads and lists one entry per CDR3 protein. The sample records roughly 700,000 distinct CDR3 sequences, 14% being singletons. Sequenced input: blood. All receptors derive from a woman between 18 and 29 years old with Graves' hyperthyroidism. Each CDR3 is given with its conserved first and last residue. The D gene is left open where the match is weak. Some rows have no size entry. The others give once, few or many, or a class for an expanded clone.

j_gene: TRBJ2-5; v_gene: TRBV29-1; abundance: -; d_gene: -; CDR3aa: CSVVQMNGETQYF; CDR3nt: TGCAGCGTTGTCCAAATGAATGGAGAGACCCAGTACTTC
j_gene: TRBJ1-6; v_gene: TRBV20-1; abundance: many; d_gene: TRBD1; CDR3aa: CSARDQGGFNSPLHF; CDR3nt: TGCAGTGCTAGAGATCAGGGGGGATTTAATTCACCCCTCCACTTT
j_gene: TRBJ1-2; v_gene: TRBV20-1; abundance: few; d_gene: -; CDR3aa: CSAPLGVHGYTF; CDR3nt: TGCAGTGCTCCCTTGGGGGTTCATGGCTACACCTTC
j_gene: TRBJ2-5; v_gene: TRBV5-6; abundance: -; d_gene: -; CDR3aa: CASSLRDFQWSQYF; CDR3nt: TGTGCCAGCAGCTTAAGGGACTTCCAATGGTCCCAGTACTTC
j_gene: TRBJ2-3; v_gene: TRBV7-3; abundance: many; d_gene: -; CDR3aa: CASSFGRTSTDTQYF; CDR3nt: TGTGCCAGCAGTTTTGGCAGGACGAGCACAGATACGCAGTATTTT
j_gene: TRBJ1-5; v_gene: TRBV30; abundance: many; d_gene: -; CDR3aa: CAWSRGDNQPQHF; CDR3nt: TGTGCCTGGAGTCGCGGAGACAATCAGCCCCAGCATTTT
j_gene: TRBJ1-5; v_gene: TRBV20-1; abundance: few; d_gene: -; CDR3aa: CSARPVWGAQSQPQHF; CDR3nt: TGCAGTGCTAGACCTGTTTGGGGGGCGCAAAGTCAGCCCCAGCATTTT
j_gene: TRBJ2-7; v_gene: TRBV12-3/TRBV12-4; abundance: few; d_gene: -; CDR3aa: CASSPFLGTSYEQYF; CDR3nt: TGTGCCAGCAGTCCGTTTTTAGGGACCTCCTACGAGCAGTACTTC
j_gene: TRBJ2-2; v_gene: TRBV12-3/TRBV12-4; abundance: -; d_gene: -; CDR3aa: CASSPRAYRMGTGELFF; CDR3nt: TGTGCCAGCAGTCCAAGGGCCTACCGTATGGGGACCGGGGAGCTGTTTTTT
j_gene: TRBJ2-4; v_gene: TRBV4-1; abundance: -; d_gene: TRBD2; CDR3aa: CASSQGSGRMENIQYF; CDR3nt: TGCGCCAGCAGCCAAGGAAGCGGGAGGATGGAAAACATTCAGTACTTC
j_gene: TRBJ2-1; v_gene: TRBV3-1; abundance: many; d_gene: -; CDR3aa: CASSQEPVPRDEQFF; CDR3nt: TGTGCCAGCAGCCAAGAACCGGTCCCCCGGGATGAGCAGTTCTTC
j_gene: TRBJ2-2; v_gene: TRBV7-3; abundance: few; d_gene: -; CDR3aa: CASSSLPNRGSGELFF; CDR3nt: TGTGCCAGCAGCTCCCTGCCGAATCGGGGTTCCGGGGAGCTGTTTTTT
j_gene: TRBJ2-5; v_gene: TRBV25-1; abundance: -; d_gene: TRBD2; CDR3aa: CASSESGRLAGRETQYF; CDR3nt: TGTGCCAGCAGTGAATCCGGTCGACTAGCGGGGAGAGAGACCCAGTACTTC
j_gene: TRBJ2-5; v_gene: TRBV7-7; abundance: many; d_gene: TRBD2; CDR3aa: CASSFLAGGFETQYF; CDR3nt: TGTGCTAGCAGCTTTCTCGCGGGGGGATTCGAGACCCAGTACTTC
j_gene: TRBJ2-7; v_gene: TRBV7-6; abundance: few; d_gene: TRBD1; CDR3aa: CASSPGRGQGGYEQYF; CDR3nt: TGTGCCAGCAGCCCCGGCAGGGGACAGGGCGGCTACGAGCAGTACTTC
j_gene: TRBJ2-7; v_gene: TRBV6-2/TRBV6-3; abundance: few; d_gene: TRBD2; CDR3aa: CASSYIGAGVKYF; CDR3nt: TGTGCCAGCAGTTATATTGGAGCGGGAGTGAAGTACTTC
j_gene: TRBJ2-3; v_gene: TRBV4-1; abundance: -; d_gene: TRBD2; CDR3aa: CASSQKGLAVASTDTQYF; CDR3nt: TGCGCCAGCAGCCAAAAGGGACTAGCGGTTGCTAGCACAGATACGCAGTATTTT
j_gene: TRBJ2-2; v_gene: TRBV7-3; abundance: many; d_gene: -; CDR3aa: CASSAGRMTGELFF; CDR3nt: TGTGCCAGCAGCGCGGGGAGGATGACCGGGGAGCTGTTTTTT
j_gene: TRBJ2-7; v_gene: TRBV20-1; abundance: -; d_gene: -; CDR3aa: CSAFSYAFAEQYF; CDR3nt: TGCAGTGCGTTTAGCTACGCTTTTGCCGAGCAGTACTTC
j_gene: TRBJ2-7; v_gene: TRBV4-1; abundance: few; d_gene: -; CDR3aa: CASSQPGLRDEQYF; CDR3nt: TGCGCCAGCAGCCAACCGGGACTCCGGGACGAGCAGTACTTC
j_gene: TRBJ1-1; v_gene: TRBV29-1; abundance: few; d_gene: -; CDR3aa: CSVEREPRSTEAFF; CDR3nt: TGCAGCGTTGAAAGGGAGCCCAGGAGCACTGAAGCTTTCTTT
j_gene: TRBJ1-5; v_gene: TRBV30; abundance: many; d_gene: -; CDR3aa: CAWSVPGTPNQPQHF; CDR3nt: TGTGCCTGGAGTGTACCCGGGACACCGAATCAGCCCCAGCATTTT
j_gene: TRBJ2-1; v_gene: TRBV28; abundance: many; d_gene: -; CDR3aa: CASSRGGSPYNEQFF; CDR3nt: TGTGCCAGCAGCCGCGGCGGCTCTCCCTACAATGAGCAGTTCTTC
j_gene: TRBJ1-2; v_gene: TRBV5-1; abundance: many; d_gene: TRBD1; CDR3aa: CASSLTFGQGRGGYTF; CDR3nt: TGCGCCAGCAGCTTGACCTTCGGACAGGGGCGCGGGGGCTACACCTTC
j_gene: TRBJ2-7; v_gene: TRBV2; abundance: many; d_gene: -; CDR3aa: CASSRTGVGGEQYF; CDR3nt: TGTGCCAGCAGTCGGACGGGCGTGGGGGGCGAGCAGTACTTC
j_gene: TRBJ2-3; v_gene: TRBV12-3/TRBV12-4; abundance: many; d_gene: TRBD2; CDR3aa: CASSLDMTSGTSTDTQYF; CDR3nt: TGTGCCAGCAGTTTAGATATGACTAGCGGGACTAGCACAGATACGCAGTATTTT
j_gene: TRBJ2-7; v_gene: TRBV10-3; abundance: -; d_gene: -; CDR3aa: CAISEAGTYEQYF; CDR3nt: TGTGCCATCAGTGAAGCCGGGACCTACGAGCAGTACTTC
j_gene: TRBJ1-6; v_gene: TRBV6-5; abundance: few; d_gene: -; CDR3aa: CASSYSPGYENSPLHF; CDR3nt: TGTGCCAGCAGTTACTCCCCGGGATATGAGAATTCACCCCTCCACTTT